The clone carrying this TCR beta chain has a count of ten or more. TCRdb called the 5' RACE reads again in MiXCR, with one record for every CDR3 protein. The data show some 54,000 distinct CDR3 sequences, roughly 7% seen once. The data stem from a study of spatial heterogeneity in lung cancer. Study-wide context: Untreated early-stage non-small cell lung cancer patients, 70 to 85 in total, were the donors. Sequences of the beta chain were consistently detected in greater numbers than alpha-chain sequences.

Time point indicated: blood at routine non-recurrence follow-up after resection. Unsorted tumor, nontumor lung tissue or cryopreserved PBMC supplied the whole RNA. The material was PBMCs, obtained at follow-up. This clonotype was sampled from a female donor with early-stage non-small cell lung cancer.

In DNA, the CDR3 is TGTGCCAGCTCACCAGGACACAGGGATCAGCCCCAGCATTTT. It encodes CASSPGHRDQPQHF. The chain is built from TRBV18 and TRBJ1-5; TRBD1 is a possible D gene (6 bases). The germline V gene encodes CDR1 KGHSH and CDR2 LQKENI. Trimming stripped 2 bases from V and 5 bases from J, with 10 bases between. This CDR3 contains 14 residues.